Included here is one T cell receptor beta chain sequence, with context. The assay was immunoSEQ multiplex PCR, and TCRdb's table has in-frame clones only and misses some. The sample gives 290,000 or so clones, around 87% of which show up once; about 3.1% is in the top ten. V gave up 3 bases and J gave up 1 base, with 14 bases separating them. CDR3 length: 16 amino acids. In germline, CDR1 is ENHRY, CDR2 SYGVKD. The treatment was: 19 received Ad26.COV2.S at low or high dose, single or two shots; about 5 received placebo; per-sample allocation not given. Sampling occurred on day 63 after the first vaccine or placebo injection. The data stem from a study of Ad26.COV2.S vaccination and SARS-CoV-2 variants.

The sample consisted of peripheral blood, taken in a trial of Ad26.COV2.S vaccine versus placebo. V and J are TRBV10-3 and TRBJ2-3, with a possible D match to TRBD2 (6 bases). The source is a person between 18 and 60 years old who received the Ad26.COV2.S COVID-19 vaccine or a placebo. The CDR3 nucleotides read TGTGCCATCAGTGACTATCAGAGGGAGGGCACAGATACGCAGTATTTT. Its protein is CAISDYQREGTDTQYF.